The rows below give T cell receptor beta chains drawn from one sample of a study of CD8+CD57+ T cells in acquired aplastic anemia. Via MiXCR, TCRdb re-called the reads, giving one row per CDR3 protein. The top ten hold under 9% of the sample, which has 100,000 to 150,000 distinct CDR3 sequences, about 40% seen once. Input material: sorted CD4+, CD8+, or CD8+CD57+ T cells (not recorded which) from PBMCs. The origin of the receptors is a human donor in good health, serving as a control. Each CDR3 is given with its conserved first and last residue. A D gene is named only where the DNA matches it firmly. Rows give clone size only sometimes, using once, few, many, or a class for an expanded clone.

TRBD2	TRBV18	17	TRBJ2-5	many	TGTGCCAGCTCACCACAACAAACAGGGCTAGCGGGAGAGACCCAGTACTTC	CASSPQQTGLAGETQYF
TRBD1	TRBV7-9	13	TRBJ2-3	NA	TGTGCCAGCAGCGGGACAGGGGGGGATACGCAGTATTTT	CASSGTGGDTQYF
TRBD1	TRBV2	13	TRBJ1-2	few	TGTGCCAGCAACAGGGACAGGGACGATGGCTACACCTTC	CASNRDRDDGYTF
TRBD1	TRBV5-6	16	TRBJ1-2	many	TGTGCCAGCAGCTTGGATTTGGGACAGGGGGTCGGTGGCTACACCTTC	CASSLDLGQGVGGYTF
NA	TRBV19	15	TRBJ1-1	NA	TGTGCCAGTAGTAACCAGGGGTCTGGAAACACTGAAGCTTTCTTT	CASSNQGSGNTEAFF
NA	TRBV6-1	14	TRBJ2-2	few	TGTGCCAGCAGCCCAAGGGTCCCCACCGGGGAGCTGTTTTTT	CASSPRVPTGELFF
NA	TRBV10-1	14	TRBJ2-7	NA	TGCGCCAGCAGTGATGGAGGGGTAGGCTACGAGCAGTACTTC	CASSDGGVGYEQYF
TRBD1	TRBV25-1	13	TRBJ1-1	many	TGTGCCAGCAGTGAATGGGCCAGGGGGGTAGCTTTCTTT	CASSEWARGVAFF
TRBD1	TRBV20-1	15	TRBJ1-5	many	TGCAGTGCGGGTCCCGGGACAGGGAGCGATCAGCCCCAGCATTTT	CSAGPGTGSDQPQHF
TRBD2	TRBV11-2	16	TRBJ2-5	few	TGTGCCAGCAGAACCGGGACTAGCGGGGGGGAGGAGACCCAGTACTTC	CASRTGTSGGEETQYF
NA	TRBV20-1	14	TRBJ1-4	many	TGCAGTGCTAGCCCAGGCAGTAGCGGTGAAAAACTGTTTTTT	CSASPGSSGEKLFF
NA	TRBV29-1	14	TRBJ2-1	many	TGCAGCGCTTTGCTACAGGGTGCTTATCTGGGGCAGTTCTTC	CSALLQGAYLGQFF
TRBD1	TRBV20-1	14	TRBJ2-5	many	TGCAGTGCTTCGGGGACAGGTCTCCAAGAGACCCAGTACTTC	CSASGTGLQETQYF
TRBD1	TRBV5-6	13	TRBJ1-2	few	TGTGCCAGCAGCCGAGGGACAGGCTATGGCTACACCTTC	CASSRGTGYGYTF
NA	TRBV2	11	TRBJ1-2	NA	TGTGCCAGCAGTGCCGTAGGCGGCTACACCTTC	CASSAVGGYTF
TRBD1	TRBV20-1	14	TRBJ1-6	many	TGCAGTGCTCGGGGAGGGACAGGGGGATCACCCCTCCACTTT	CSARGGTGGSPLHF
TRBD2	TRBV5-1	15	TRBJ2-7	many	TGCGCCAGCAGCCCGGGACTAGCGGGACTCTACGAGCAGTACTTC	CASSPGLAGLYEQYF
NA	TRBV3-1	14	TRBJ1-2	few	TGTGCCAGCAGCCAAGATTGGGGGGATGACGGCTACACCTTC	CASSQDWGDDGYTF
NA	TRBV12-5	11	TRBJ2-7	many	TGTGCTAGTGGCCCGTACTACGAGCAGTACTTC	CASGPYYEQYF
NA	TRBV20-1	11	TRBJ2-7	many	TGCAGTGCTAGAGATGGGGGTGAGGAGTACTTC	CSARDGGEEYF
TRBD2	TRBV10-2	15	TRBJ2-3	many	TGCGCCAGCAGTGAGGCGGGAGGATACTTAGATACGCAGTATTTT	CASSEAGGYLDTQYF
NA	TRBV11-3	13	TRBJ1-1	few	TGTGCCAGCAGCTTGGAGGCAAACACTGAAGCTTTCTTT	CASSLEANTEAFF
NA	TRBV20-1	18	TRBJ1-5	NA	TGCAGTGCAAGTAAGGACGGACAGAGGGAATTAAGGTATCAGCCCCAGCATTTT	CSASKDGQRELRYQPQHF
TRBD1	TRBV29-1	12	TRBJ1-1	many	TGCAGCGCCACCAGGGACAGGGGAGGAACTTTCTTT	CSATRDRGGTFF
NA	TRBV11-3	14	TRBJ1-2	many	TGTGCCAGCAGCTTAGATGACGGGTTGGATGGCTACACCTTC	CASSLDDGLDGYTF
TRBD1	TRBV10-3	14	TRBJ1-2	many	TGTGCCATCAGTCCGGGACAGGGAACTTATGGCTACACCTTC	CAISPGQGTYGYTF
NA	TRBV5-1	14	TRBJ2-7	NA	TGCGCCAGCAGCCCCCGGGACATAGCCTACGAGCAGTACTTC	CASSPRDIAYEQYF
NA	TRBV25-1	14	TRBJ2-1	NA	TGTGCCAGCAGTGCATCTGACGCGGTGATGTATCAGTTCTTC	CASSASDAVMYQFF
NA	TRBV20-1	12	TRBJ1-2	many	TGCAGTGCAACCGACCTGGGGCGGCGCTACACCTTC	CSATDLGRRYTF
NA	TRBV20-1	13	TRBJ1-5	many	TGCAGTGCTAGTCTAGCCGGAAATCAGCCCCAGCATTTT	CSASLAGNQPQHF
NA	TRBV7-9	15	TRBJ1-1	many	TGTGCCAGCAGCTTAGTAGCGGGGGCGAACACTGAAGCTTTCTTT	CASSLVAGANTEAFF
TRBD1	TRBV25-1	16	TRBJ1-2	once	TGTGCCAGCAGTGAATTCTTGGCAGGGGGCGCATATGGCTACACCTTC	CASSEFLAGGAYGYTF
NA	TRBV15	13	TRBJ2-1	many	TGTGCCACCAGCAGGGGACATGGCTATGAGCAGTTCTTC	CATSRGHGYEQFF
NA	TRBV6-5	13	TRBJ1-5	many	TGTGCCAGCACTAAGGACGTCAATCAGCCCCAGCATTTT	CASTKDVNQPQHF
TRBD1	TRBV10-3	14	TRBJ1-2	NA	TGTGCCATCAGTTCCGGGACAGGGGCCTATGGCTACACCTTC	CAISSGTGAYGYTF
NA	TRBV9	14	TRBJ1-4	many	TGTGCCAGCAGCGTAGAGGCAGCAAATGAAAAACTGTTTTTT	CASSVEAANEKLFF
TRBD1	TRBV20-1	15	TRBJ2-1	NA	TGCAGTGCTAGGGACAGGGCGGGGTCCTACAATGAGCAGTTCTTC	CSARDRAGSYNEQFF
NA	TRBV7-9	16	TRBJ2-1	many	TGTGCCAGCAGCACTCACCGAGGGCGGACTTACAATGAGCAGTTCTTC	CASSTHRGRTYNEQFF
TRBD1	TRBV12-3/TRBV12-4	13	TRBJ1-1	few	TGTGCCAGCAGACAGGGGGGCGGGACTGAAGCTTTCTTT	CASRQGGGTEAFF
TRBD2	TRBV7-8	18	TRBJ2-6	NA	TGTGCCAGCAGCTTAGCCGGACTAGATTTTGCTGGGGCCAACGTCCTGACTTTC	CASSLAGLDFAGANVLTF
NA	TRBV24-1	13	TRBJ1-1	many	TGTGCCACCAGTGATTCCGGGGACACTGAAGCTTTCTTT	CATSDSGDTEAFF
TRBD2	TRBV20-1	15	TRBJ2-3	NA	TGCAGTGCTAGAGGGGCTAGCGGGAGGTTAGATACGCAGTATTTT	CSARGASGRLDTQYF
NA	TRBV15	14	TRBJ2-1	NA	TGTGCCACCAGCAGGGGTGGGACCGCATATGAGCAGTTCTTC	CATSRGGTAYEQFF
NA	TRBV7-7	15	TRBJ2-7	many	TGTGCCAGCAGCTTAGAGTCAGGGGCAGGGTACGAGCAGTACTTC	CASSLESGAGYEQYF
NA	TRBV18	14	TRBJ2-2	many	TGTGCCAGCTCGCCTACACGTAACACCGGGGAGCTGTTTTTT	CASSPTRNTGELFF
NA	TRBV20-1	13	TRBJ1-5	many	TGCAGTGCTAGAGATGGTGGACGTCAGCCCCAGCATTTT	CSARDGGRQPQHF
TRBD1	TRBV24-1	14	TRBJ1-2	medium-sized	TGTGCCACCAGTGATCCAGGACAGGGCACGAGGTACACCTTC	CATSDPGQGTRYTF
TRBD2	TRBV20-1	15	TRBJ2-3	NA	TGCAGTGCTGTTAGCGGGGGGGCCTCCACAGATACGCAGTATTTT	CSAVSGGASTDTQYF
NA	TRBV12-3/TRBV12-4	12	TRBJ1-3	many	TGTGCCAGCACCGAATCTGGAAACACCATATATTTT	CASTESGNTIYF
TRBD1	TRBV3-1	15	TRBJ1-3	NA	TGTGCCAGCAGCCAAGGGGGACAGGGAAGAAACACCATATATTTT	CASSQGGQGRNTIYF
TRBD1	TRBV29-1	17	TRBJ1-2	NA	TGCAGCGTGGATAACACTAGGACAGGGAAATCGAACTATGGCTACACCTTC	CSVDNTRTGKSNYGYTF